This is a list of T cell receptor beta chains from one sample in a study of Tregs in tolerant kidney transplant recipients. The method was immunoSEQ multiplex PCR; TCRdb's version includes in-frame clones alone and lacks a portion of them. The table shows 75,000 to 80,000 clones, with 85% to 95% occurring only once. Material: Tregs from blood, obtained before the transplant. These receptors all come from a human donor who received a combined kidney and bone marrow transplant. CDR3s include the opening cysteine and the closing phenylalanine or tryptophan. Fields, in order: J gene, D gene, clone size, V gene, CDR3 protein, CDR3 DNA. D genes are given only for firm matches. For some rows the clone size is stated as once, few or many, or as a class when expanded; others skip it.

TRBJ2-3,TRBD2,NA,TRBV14,CASSQGQVDGRELADTQYF,TGTGCCAGCAGCCAAGGGCAGGTGGACGGGAGGGAGCTCGCAGATACGCAGTATTTT
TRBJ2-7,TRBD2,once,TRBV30,CACHRGGSGYEQYF,TGTGCCTGCCATAGGGGAGGGAGCGGCTACGAGCAGTACTTC
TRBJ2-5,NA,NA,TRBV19,CASSTGREETQYF,TGTGCCAGTAGTACGGGACGGGAAGAGACCCAGTACTTC
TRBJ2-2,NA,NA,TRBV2,CASSQGETGELFF,TGTGCCAGCAGTCAAGGGGAAACCGGGGAGCTGTTTTTT
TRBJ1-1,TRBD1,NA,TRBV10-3,CAISRDSYMNTEAFF,TGTGCCATCAGCCGGGACAGTTACATGAACACTGAAGCTTTCTTT
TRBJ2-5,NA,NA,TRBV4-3,CASSLEYQETQYF,TGCGCCAGCAGCCTAGAATACCAAGAGACCCAGTACTTC
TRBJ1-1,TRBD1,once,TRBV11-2,CASSPRTGWAEAFF,TGTGCCAGCAGCCCTCGGACAGGCTGGGCTGAAGCTTTCTTT
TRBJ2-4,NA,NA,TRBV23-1,CASSQSGAKGGQYF,TGCGCCAGCAGTCAATCGGGGGCCAAAGGGGGGCAGTACTTC
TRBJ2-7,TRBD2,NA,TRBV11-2,CASSLDPSGIEQYF,TGTGCCAGCAGCTTAGATCCTAGCGGGATCGAGCAGTACTTC
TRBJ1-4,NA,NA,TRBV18,CASSPGEGTNEKLFF,TGTGCCAGCTCACCAGGGGAGGGGACTAATGAAAAACTGTTTTTT
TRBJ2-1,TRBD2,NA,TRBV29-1,CSVEGLAAYNEQFF,TGCAGCGTTGAGGGACTAGCAGCCTACAATGAGCAGTTCTTC
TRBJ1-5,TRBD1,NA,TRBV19,CASSIDAQGGNQPQHF,TGTGCCAGTAGTATAGATGCGCAGGGGGGAAATCAGCCCCAGCATTTT
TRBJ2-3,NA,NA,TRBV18,CASSPTIAAAADTQYF,TGTGCCAGCTCACCGACAATAGCGGCAGCGGCCGATACGCAGTATTTT
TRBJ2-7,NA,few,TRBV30,CAWSWGGQQYF,TGTGCCTGGAGTTGGGGCGGGCAGCAGTACTTC
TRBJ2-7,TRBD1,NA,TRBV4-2,CASSQEYRTGGSPCF,TGTGCCAGCAGCCAAGAGTACAGGACAGGGGGCTCACCCTGCTTC
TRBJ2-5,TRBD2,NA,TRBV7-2,CASSVRLANQETQYF,TGTGCCAGCAGCGTCAGACTAGCGAACCAAGAGACCCAGTACTTC
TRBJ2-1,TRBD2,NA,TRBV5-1,CASSLWGRLAGYNEQFF,TGCGCCAGCAGCTTGTGGGGGCGCCTAGCGGGATACAATGAGCAGTTCTTC
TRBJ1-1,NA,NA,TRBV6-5,CASSYTLTENTEAFF,TGTGCCAGCAGTTACACCCTGACAGAGAACACTGAAGCTTTCTTT
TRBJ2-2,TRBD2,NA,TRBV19,CASSLGLAGVGTGELFF,TGTGCCAGTAGTTTGGGACTAGCGGGAGTGGGGACCGGGGAGCTGTTTTTT
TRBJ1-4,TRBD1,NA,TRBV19,CASNDPGQGNEKLFF,TGTGCCAGTAATGATCCGGGACAGGGGAATGAAAAACTGTTTTTT
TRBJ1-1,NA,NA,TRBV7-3,CASSLDRITEAFF,TGTGCCAGCAGCTTAGACCGGATCACTGAAGCTTTCTTT
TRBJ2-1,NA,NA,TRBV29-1,CSVEDHQFF,TGCAGCGTTGAAGATCACCAGTTCTTC
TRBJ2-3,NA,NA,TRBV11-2,CASSRTSLTGFDTQYF,TGTGCCAGCAGCCGCACTAGTCTTACAGGGTTCGATACGCAGTATTTT
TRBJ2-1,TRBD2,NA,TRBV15,CATYIAGSYNEQFF,TGTGCCACCTATATAGCGGGGAGCTACAATGAGCAGTTCTTC
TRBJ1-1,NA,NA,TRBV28,CASSDQVMNTEAFF,TGTGCCAGCAGTGATCAAGTCATGAACACTGAAGCTTTCTTT
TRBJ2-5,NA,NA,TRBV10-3,CAISWGAETQYF,TGTGCCATCTCTTGGGGAGCAGAGACCCAGTACTTC
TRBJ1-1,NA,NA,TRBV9,CASSVDVGQNTEAFF,TGTGCCAGCAGCGTAGATGTCGGTCAGAACACTGAAGCTTTCTTT
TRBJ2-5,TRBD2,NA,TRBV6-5,CASSYGGLVTQTQYF,TGTGCCAGCAGTTACGGGGGACTAGTAACGCAGACCCAGTACTTC
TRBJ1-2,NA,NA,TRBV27,CASSLWGSAGWRYGYTF,TGTGCCAGCAGTTTATGGGGCTCCGCAGGGTGGAGATATGGCTACACCTTC
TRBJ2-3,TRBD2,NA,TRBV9,CASSSTSGRAGDTQYF,TGTGCCAGCAGCTCGACTAGCGGGAGGGCGGGAGATACGCAGTATTTT
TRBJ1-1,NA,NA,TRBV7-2,CASSEIAGEAFF,TGTGCCAGCAGCGAGATTGCAGGTGAAGCTTTCTTT
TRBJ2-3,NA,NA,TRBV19,CASSMSYTQYF,TGTGCCAGTAGTATGAGTTATACGCAGTATTTT
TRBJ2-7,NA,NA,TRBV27,CASWSSYEQYF,TGTGCCAGCTGGAGCTCCTACGAGCAGTACTTC
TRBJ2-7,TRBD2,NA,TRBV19,CASSIKAGAHEQYF,TGTGCCAGTAGTATTAAAGCGGGAGCCCACGAGCAGTACTTC
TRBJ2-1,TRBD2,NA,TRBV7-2,CASSRRLAGDWDEQFF,TGTGCCAGCAGCCGGAGACTAGCGGGAGATTGGGATGAGCAGTTCTTC
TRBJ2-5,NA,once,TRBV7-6,CASSLSTRAGQETQYF,TGTGCCAGCAGCTTGTCCACGAGAGCGGGTCAAGAGACCCAGTACTTC
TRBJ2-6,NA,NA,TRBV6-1,CASGRTGTGANVLTF,TGTGCCAGCGGGAGGACTGGTACTGGGGCCAACGTCCTGACTTTC
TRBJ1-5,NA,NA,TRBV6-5,CASSYGGGNQPQHF,TGTGCCAGCAGTTACGGTGGGGGGAATCAGCCCCAGCATTTT
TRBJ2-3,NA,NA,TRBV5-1,CASSLGFTDTQYF,TGCGCCAGCAGCTTGGGCTTCACAGATACGCAGTATTTT
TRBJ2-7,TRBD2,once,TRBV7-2,CASSLATGLAGGGEQYF,TGTGCCAGCAGCTTAGCGACGGGGCTAGCGGGAGGGGGGGAGCAGTACTTC
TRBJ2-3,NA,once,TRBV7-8,CASSQGGYRTDTQYF,TGTGCCAGCAGCCAAGGAGGCTACCGGACAGATACGCAGTATTTT
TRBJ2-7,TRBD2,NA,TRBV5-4,CASSSGGTLVSYEQYF,TGTGCCAGCAGCTCCGGGGGGACTTTGGTCTCCTACGAGCAGTACTTC
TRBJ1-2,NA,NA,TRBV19,CASSLTRGKLYGYTF,TGTGCCAGTAGCTTAACCAGGGGTAAATTATATGGCTACACCTTC
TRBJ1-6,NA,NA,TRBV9,CASSVEVTSPLHF,TGTGCCAGCAGCGTAGAGGTGACTTCACCCCTCCACTTT
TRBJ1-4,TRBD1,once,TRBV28,CASSPAGDRVQEKLFF,TGTGCCAGCAGCCCCGCCGGGGACAGGGTGCAAGAAAAACTGTTTTTT
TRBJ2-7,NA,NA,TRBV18,CASSPSALQAYEQYF,TGTGCCAGCTCACCATCAGCCCTTCAAGCGTACGAGCAGTACTTC
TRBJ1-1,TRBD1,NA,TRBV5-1,CASSLTGVTEAFF,TGCGCCAGCAGCTTGACAGGGGTCACTGAAGCTTTCTTT
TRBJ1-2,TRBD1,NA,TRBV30,CAWSVLGQNYGYTF,TGTGCCTGGAGTGTATTGGGACAGAACTATGGCTACACCTTC
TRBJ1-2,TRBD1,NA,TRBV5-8,CASSVGGGNYGYTF,TGTGCCAGCAGCGTGGGAGGGGGCAACTATGGCTACACCTTC
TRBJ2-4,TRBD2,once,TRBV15,CATSRGGRENIQYF,TGTGCCACCAGCAGAGGCGGGAGGGAAAACATTCAGTACTTC
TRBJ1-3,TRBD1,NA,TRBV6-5,CASSGDRPSGNTIYF,TGTGCCAGCAGTGGGGACAGACCCTCTGGAAACACCATATATTTT